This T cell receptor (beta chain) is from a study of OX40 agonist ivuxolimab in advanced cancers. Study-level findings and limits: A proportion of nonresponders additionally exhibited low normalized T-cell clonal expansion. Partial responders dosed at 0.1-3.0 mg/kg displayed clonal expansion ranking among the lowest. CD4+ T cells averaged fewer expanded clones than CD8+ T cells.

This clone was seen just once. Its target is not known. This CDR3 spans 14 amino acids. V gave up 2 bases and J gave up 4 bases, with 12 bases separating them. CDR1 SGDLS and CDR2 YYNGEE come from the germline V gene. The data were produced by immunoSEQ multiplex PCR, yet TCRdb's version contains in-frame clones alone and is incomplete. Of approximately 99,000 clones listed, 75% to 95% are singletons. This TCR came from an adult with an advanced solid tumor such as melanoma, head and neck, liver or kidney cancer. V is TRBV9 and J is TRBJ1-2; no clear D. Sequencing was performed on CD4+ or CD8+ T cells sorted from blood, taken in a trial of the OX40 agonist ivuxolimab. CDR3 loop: CASSVAVFSYGYTF. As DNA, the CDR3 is TGTGCCAGCAGCGTTGCAGTCTTTAGCTATGGCTACACCTTC.